A selection of T cell receptor beta chains follows, all from one sample in a study of tumor-infiltrating lymphocytes in primary liver carcinoma. MiXCR, run by TCRdb on the multiplex PCR reads, gives a single entry per CDR3 protein. The sample comprises approximately 80,000 distinct CDR3 sequences, roughly two thirds of which are singletons, and 26% rests with the top ten. Sequencing was done on a sample of tumor-adjacent normal liver tissue. The receptors stem from a man aged 35 to 55 with primary liver carcinoma and hepatitis B virus infection. Each CDR3 is given with its conserved first and last residue. A D gene is named only where the DNA matches it firmly. Clone size is stated in some rows and not others, as once, few, many or a class when expanded.

-	TRBV12-3/TRBV12-4	TRBJ2-1	-	TGTGCCAGCAGTCGAGGGCCGAATGAGCTGTTCTTC	CASSRGPNELFF
-	TRBV6-1	TRBJ2-5	-	TGTGCCAGCAGTGAATTTGTCCTAACGAACCAAGAGACCCAGTACTTC	CASSEFVLTNQETQYF
-	TRBV10-3	TRBJ2-7	TRBD2	TGTACCATCAGTGAGCCCAGTAGCGGGCGCTCCTACGAGCAGTACTTC	CTISEPSSGRSYEQYF
-	TRBV29-1	TRBJ2-1	-	TGCAGCTCATGGGGAATAAGATACAATGAGCAGTTCTTC	CSSWGIRYNEQFF
-	TRBV9	TRBJ2-7	-	TGTGCCAGCAGTACCTTAAACGGGCCGTCTTACGAGCAGTACTTC	CASSTLNGPSYEQYF
-	TRBV6-1	TRBJ2-3	-	TGTGCCAGCAGTGAAGACCCCGGAGGGACCACAGATACGCAGTATTTT	CASSEDPGGTTDTQYF
many	TRBV4-1	TRBJ2-2	-	TGCGCCAGCAGTCGTGACAGAGCGAACACCGGGGAGCTGTTTTTT	CASSRDRANTGELFF
medium-sized	TRBV11-2	TRBJ2-1	-	TGTGCCAGCAGCTTAGTAGGTTCACGACAGGGAGGCTACAATGAGCAGTTCTTC	CASSLVGSRQGGYNEQFF
-	TRBV5-6	TRBJ2-7	-	TGTGCCAGCAGCTTGATGGTTGTAATTAACGAGCAGTACTTC	CASSLMVVINEQYF
many	TRBV4-3	TRBJ2-7	-	TGCGCCAGCAGACAAGACCTGACAGGCTCCTACGAGCAGTACTTC	CASRQDLTGSYEQYF
few	TRBV29-1	TRBJ2-7	-	TGCAGCGTTTTGGGGATTACTTTCTACGAGCAGTACTTC	CSVLGITFYEQYF
-	TRBV6-2/TRBV6-3	TRBJ1-2	-	TGTGCCCCCCTGAGGGTCAGCTATGGCTACACCTTC	CAPLRVSYGYTF
-	TRBV6-5	TRBJ2-3	TRBD2	TGTGCCAGCAATTACTCCGGGACTAGCACATATACGCAGTATTTT	CASNYSGTSTYTQYF
many	TRBV5-1	TRBJ2-1	-	TGCGCCAGCAGCGCTTCGAGGGGGGGCCGGGATGAGCAGTTCTTC	CASSASRGGRDEQFF
few	TRBV10-2	TRBJ1-6	-	TGCGCCAGCAGTGAGTCCACGATTAATTCACCCCTCCACTTT	CASSESTINSPLHF
-	TRBV6-1	TRBJ2-7	TRBD1	TGCGACAGCAGTGAGTTGACAGGGGTGGGCGAGCAGTACTTC	CDSSELTGVGEQYF
-	TRBV6-5	TRBJ2-7	-	TGTGCCAGCAGTTACATGGGCCCTGCCACTTCGATACCCTACAAGCAGTACTTC	CASSYMGPATSIPYKQYF
-	TRBV11-2	TRBJ2-5	-	TGTGCTAGCAGCTTGGCGGGAAAAGAGATCCAGTACTTC	CASSLAGKEIQYF
once	TRBV11-2	TRBJ2-5	-	TGTGCCAGCAACAGAGTGGTGTCCGGGCGAGAGACCCACTACTTC	CASNRVVSGRETHYF
-	TRBV4-2	TRBJ1-5	-	TGTGCCAGCAGCCAAGAGCCCGGGACTAGCAATCAACCCCAGCATTTT	CASSQEPGTSNQPQHF
-	TRBV2	TRBJ2-1	-	TGTGCCAGCAGTGAAGCGGAGGGGACCCTCTACAATGAGCAGTTCTTC	CASSEAEGTLYNEQFF
-	TRBV10-2	TRBJ1-1	-	TGCGCCAGCAGATTGACAGTGAACACTGAAGCCTTCTTT	CASRLTVNTEAFF
-	TRBV5-4	TRBJ2-2	-	TGTGCCAGCAGCTTATGGACGGGGGAGCTGTCTTTC	CASSLWTGELSF
-	TRBV12-3/TRBV12-4	TRBJ2-5	TRBD2	TGTGCCGGCAGTTTAGCGGGGACCCAGTACTTC	CAGSLAGTQYF
-	TRBV29-1	TRBJ1-2	-	TGCGGCGTCGCACCTGACAACTCGCCAAACTATGGCTACACCTTC	CGVAPDNSPNYGYTF
-	TRBV7-9	TRBJ1-1	TRBD1	TGTGCCAGCAGCTCCGGACAGGGGAGGGTCACTGAAGCTTTCTTT	CASSSGQGRVTEAFF
once	TRBV4-1	TRBJ2-1	TRBD2	TGCGCCAGCAGCCACCCGAGACTAGCCGAAGAGCAGTTCTTC	CASSHPRLAEEQFF
-	TRBV11-2	TRBJ2-1	-	TGTGCCCAGCCCACGATACGCAATGAGCAGTTCTTC	CAQPTIRNEQFF
once	TRBV5-4	TRBJ2-7	TRBD1	TGTGCCAACAGCTTGTTTGGACAGGCCTACGAGCAGTACTTC	CANSLFGQAYEQYF
-	TRBV14	TRBJ2-1	TRBD2	TGTGCCAACAGCCAGGGACTAGCGCGAAGTGAGCAGTTCTTC	CANSQGLARSEQFF
once	TRBV4-1	TRBJ1-1	-	TGCGCCTGCAGCCAAGATAATTTGGGGTCTGAAGCTTTCTTT	CACSQDNLGSEAFF
-	TRBV4-3	TRBJ2-5	-	TGCGCCAGCAGCCGAACGAGGGGGAGGCAAGAGGCCCAGTACTTC	CASSRTRGRQEAQYF
-	TRBV4-2	TRBJ2-7	-	TGTTCCAGAAGCCAGTCTAGTGGGAACTCCTACGAGCAGTACTTC	CSRSQSSGNSYEQYF
-	TRBV19	TRBJ1-5	-	TGTGCCAGTAGTTGGGATATAGGGGCTAGCAATCAGCCCCAGCATTTT	CASSWDIGASNQPQHF
-	TRBV6-5	TRBJ2-7	TRBD2	TGTGCCAGCAGACGTAGTGGCGGGAGCTCCTATGAGCAGTACTTC	CASRRSGGSSYEQYF
-	TRBV6-1	TRBJ2-3	TRBD2	TGTGCCAGCAGTGAAATCGTCCCGCGGGCGGGAGGTTTAGATAGGCACTATTTT	CASSEIVPRAGGLDRHYF
-	TRBV13	TRBJ2-2	TRBD2	TGTGCCTGCAGCTTAGCGCGGGAGGTTTACATCGGGGAGCTGTTTTTT	CACSLAREVYIGELFF
once	TRBV5-1	TRBJ2-6	-	TGCGCCAGCAGCTTGATATCGGGGGCCAACGTCCTGACTTTC	CASSLISGANVLTF
-	TRBV28	TRBJ2-3	-	TGTGCCAGCAGTTCCCCGGGACTGTACACAGATACGCAGTATTTT	CASSSPGLYTDTQYF
-	TRBV11-1	TRBJ2-2	-	TGTGCCAGCAGCTTTATGGGGGTTGCCGGGGAGCTGTTTTTT	CASSFMGVAGELFF
few	TRBV29-1	TRBJ2-2	-	TGCAGCGTAGGACAGTCGGTCATCGGGGAGCTGTTTTTT	CSVGQSVIGELFF
-	TRBV4-1	TRBJ1-5	-	TGCGCCAGCTGCCAAGATCAACCAAATCAGCCCCACCATTTT	CASCQDQPNQPHHF
-	TRBV11-2	TRBJ2-1	TRBD2	TGTGCCTGCAGGACTAAGACAGCGGGAGGGTACAATGAGCAGTTCTTC	CACRTKTAGGYNEQFF
-	TRBV7-9	TRBJ2-7	TRBD1	TGTGCCAGCGGGCCGGGACAGGGCTCCTACGAGCAGTACTTC	CASGPGQGSYEQYF
-	TRBV4-2	TRBJ2-7	-	TGTTCCAGCAGCCGGAACTGTGTGGGAGACAGCTCCTACGAGCAGTACTTC	CSSSRNCVGDSSYEQYF
few	TRBV19	TRBJ2-3	-	TGTGCCAGTAGTGTGCGAGGGAGCACCTCCACAGATGCGCAGTATTTT	CASSVRGSTSTDAQYF
-	TRBV24-1	TRBJ2-1	TRBD2	TGTGCCACCAGTGATTTTGGACTAGCGGGAGTAAATGAGCAGTTCTTC	CATSDFGLAGVNEQFF
many	TRBV7-9	TRBJ1-2	-	TGTGCCAGCAGCTCGGCCGGGGCCAATTTCGGGGGCTACACCTTC	CASSSAGANFGGYTF
few	TRBV21-1	TRBJ1-6	-	TGTGCCAGCAGCAAAGAGGACAGATTTAATAATTCACCCCTCCACTTT	CASSKEDRFNNSPLHF
-	TRBV5-1	TRBJ2-4	-	TGCGCTAGCAGCTTGGCCGCAGGGAACATTCAGTACTTC	CASSLAAGNIQYF
-	TRBV6-2/TRBV6-3	TRBJ2-5	-	TGTGCCAGCGGGTCGGACGGTTTGCAAGAGACCCGATACTTC	CASGSDGLQETRYF